Given below is one T cell receptor beta chain in context. This record belongs to a study of cytomegalovirus exposure and HLA in healthy donors. V dropped 0 bases and J dropped 5; count of bases not matched to a gene: 6. Germline CDR1 and CDR2: SGHRS and YFSETQ. The CDR3 spans 15 residues. Primers for the PCR totalled 60 Vbeta and 13 Jbeta. Assay: immunoSEQ multiplex PCR; the TCRdb copy retains only in-frame clones and omits some. Of over 150,000 clones listed, 74% are singletons. The chain carries TRBV5-1 and TRBJ2-7; the match to TRBD1 covers 9 bases. The sample was PBMCs. This TCR came from a man aged 25 to 40 in good health and CMV-seronegative. The CDR3 spells CASSLGWDRENEQYF. The DNA for the CDR3 is TGCGCCAGCAGCTTGGGCTGGGACAGGGAGAACGAGCAGTACTTC.